Given below is one TCR beta chain in context. Its antigen remains unidentified. This entry comes from a study of spatial heterogeneity in lung cancer. Study summary: The count of detected beta-chain sequences consistently exceeded that of alpha-chain sequences. For the average unique TCR and UMI combination, more than 8.5 occurrences appeared in raw reads. Study-level findings and limits: Blood contained ubiquitous expanded tumor TCRs more at resection than at follow-up.

There are 15 residues in the CDR3. V lost 2 bases, J lost 2 bases, and 12 bases lay in between. Time point indicated: sample taken at primary tumor resection. The authors sequenced whole RNA from tumor, nontumor lung or frozen PBMC without sorting. The study tagged each TCR cDNA molecule with a unique molecular identifier. TCRdb passed the 5' RACE reads through MiXCR, listing each CDR3 protein once. This table holds roughly 60,000 distinct CDR3 sequences, less than 10% found once. The specimen was PBMCs, collected at surgery. This TCR came from a female donor with early-stage non-small cell lung cancer. This chain joins TRBV6-7 and TRBJ2-5; D might be TRBD1 (7 bases). TRBV6-7 is labeled an ORF, and its function is uncertain. Written as DNA, the CDR3 is TGTGCCAGCAGTTACACCGGGGGACAGCAAGAGACCCAGTACTTC. As protein: CASSYTGGQQETQYF.